This T cell receptor (beta chain) was obtained from a study of CD8 T cells in Susac syndrome. Reverse transcription of roughly 0.5 to 1 ug RNA was performed with random hexamers. Each CDR3 protein is one row after TCRdb ran MiXCR on the immunoSEQ multiplex PCR reads. The data contain about 130,000 distinct CDR3 sequences, about 95% of them singletons. CDR1 and CDR2 (germline): SGHRS, YFSETQ. The CDR3 covers 12 residues. This clonotype was sampled from a human donor with Susac syndrome. The sequenced material came from CD8+ T cells from PBMCs. The chain uses TRBV5-1 and TRBJ1-2; D gene ambiguous. The CDR3 bases are TGCGCTATTTACTTGGACGAGGGAGGCTACACCTTC. This translates into CAIYLDEGGYTF.